One and the same sample provided the 4 T cell receptor beta chains below, sequenced in a study of OX40 agonist ivuxolimab in advanced cancers. TCRdb's table, derived via immunoSEQ multiplex PCR, lists solely in-frame clones and lacks some. In the table there are 50,000 to 70,000 clones, around four fifths of which are singletons. Sample: CD4+ or CD8+ T cells sorted from blood, taken in a trial of the OX40 agonist ivuxolimab. The receptors were sampled from an adult with an advanced solid tumor such as melanoma, head and neck, liver or kidney cancer.

This rearrangement joins TRBV7-9 to TRBJ1-2; D remains unclear. Germline V gene sequence: CDR1 SEHNR, CDR2 FQNEAQ (reference sequence). V dropped 5 bases and J dropped 8 bases, with 9 bases sitting between them. There are 11 residues in the CDR3. The CDR3 region is CASSLGRGYTF. DNA of the CDR3: TGTGCCAGCAGCCTCGGGAGGGGCTACACCTTC. Together with reference TRBV7-9 and TRBJ1-2, the CDR3 gives the full variable domain: DTGVSQNPRHKITKRGQNVTFRCDPISEHNRLYWYRQTLGQGPEFLTYFQNEAQLEKSRLLSDRFSAERPKGSFSTLEIQRTEQGDSAMYLCASSLGRGYTFGSGTRLTVV.

The V call is TRBV7-9, the J call TRBJ1-1; a weak D match, TRBD1 (5 bases). Trimming took 7 bases from V and 2 from J, leaving 11 bases between them. Germline V CDR1 and CDR2: SEHNR, FQNEAQ (reference sequence). The CDR3 sequence is 13 residues long. This CDR3 is CASNLRGNTEAFF. In DNA, the CDR3 is TGTGCCAGCAATCTGAGGGGTAACACTGAAGCTTTCTTT. Using reference TRBV7-9 and TRBJ1-1 for the parts outside the CDR3, the full variable domain is DTGVSQNPRHKITKRGQNVTFRCDPISEHNRLYWYRQTLGQGPEFLTYFQNEAQLEKSRLLSDRFSAERPKGSFSTLEIQRTEQGDSAMYLCASNLRGNTEAFFGQGTRLTVV.

This chain links TRBV4-3 with TRBJ1-5; no reliable D call. The germline V gene has CDR1 LGHNA and CDR2 YSLEER. V was pared by 0 bases and J by 5 bases, with 11 bases between. The CDR3 runs to 15 residues. The chain's CDR3 is CASSQDMGSDQPQHF. The CDR3 region has the DNA TGCGCCAGCAGCCAAGATATGGGTTCCGATCAGCCCCAGCATTTT.

The chain recombines TRBV28 with TRBJ1-1; maybe TRBD1 (6 bases). Germline loops: CDR1 MDHEN, CDR2 SYDVKM. V was clipped by 5 bases and J by 5 bases, with 12 bases between them. The length of the CDR3 is 13 residues. The CDR3 loop reads CASSPWQGTEAFF. DNA of the CDR3: TGTGCCAGCAGTCCTTGGCAGGGGACTGAAGCTTTCTTT.